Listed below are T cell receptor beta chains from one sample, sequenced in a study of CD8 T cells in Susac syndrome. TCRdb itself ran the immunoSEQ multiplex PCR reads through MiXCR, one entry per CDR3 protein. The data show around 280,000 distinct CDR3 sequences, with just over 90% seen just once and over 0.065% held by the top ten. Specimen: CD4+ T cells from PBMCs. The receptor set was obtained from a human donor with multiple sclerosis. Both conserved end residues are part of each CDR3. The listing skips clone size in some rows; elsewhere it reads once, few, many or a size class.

CDR3aa: CASTSGEIQETQYF
abundance: .
v_gene: TRBV5-1
j_gene: TRBJ2-5

CDR3aa: CSAAGVEEKLFF
abundance: .
v_gene: TRBV20-1
j_gene: TRBJ1-4

CDR3aa: CASSPPFGGGAYEQYF
abundance: .
v_gene: TRBV28
j_gene: TRBJ2-7

CDR3aa: CASSSPAQETQYF
abundance: .
v_gene: TRBV7-9
j_gene: TRBJ2-5

CDR3aa: CASVETGNQPQHF
abundance: .
v_gene: TRBV2
j_gene: TRBJ1-5

CDR3aa: CASSQAQWALLSYEQYF
abundance: once
v_gene: TRBV3-1
j_gene: TRBJ2-7

CDR3aa: CASSLDSGMINEQFF
abundance: .
v_gene: TRBV7-2
j_gene: TRBJ2-1

CDR3aa: CASSFARPGNTIYF
abundance: .
v_gene: TRBV12-3/TRBV12-4
j_gene: TRBJ1-3

CDR3aa: CASSLGLAGTQYF
abundance: .
v_gene: TRBV12-3/TRBV12-4
j_gene: TRBJ2-5

CDR3aa: CSALGGSSGNTIYF
abundance: .
v_gene: TRBV20-1
j_gene: TRBJ1-3

CDR3aa: CASSGGLPKLGGELFF
abundance: .
v_gene: TRBV9
j_gene: TRBJ2-2

CDR3aa: CASSLARLVSDTQYF
abundance: once
v_gene: TRBV7-9
j_gene: TRBJ2-3

CDR3aa: CSVALGGGGTEAFF
abundance: .
v_gene: TRBV29-1
j_gene: TRBJ1-1

CDR3aa: CASSEAASPSTDTQYF
abundance: .
v_gene: TRBV6-1
j_gene: TRBJ2-3

CDR3aa: CASSLSLAGVGEQYF
abundance: .
v_gene: TRBV5-8
j_gene: TRBJ2-7

CDR3aa: CAWSLGTEKLFF
abundance: once
v_gene: TRBV30
j_gene: TRBJ1-4

CDR3aa: CASSPRTTTDTQYF
abundance: .
v_gene: TRBV11-1
j_gene: TRBJ2-3

CDR3aa: CASSQSTGGEQYF
abundance: .
v_gene: TRBV6-5
j_gene: TRBJ2-7

CDR3aa: CASTPGAQETQYF
abundance: .
v_gene: TRBV12-3/TRBV12-4
j_gene: TRBJ2-5

CDR3aa: CAWSSVPSWGAQYF
abundance: .
v_gene: TRBV30
j_gene: TRBJ2-5

CDR3aa: CSARAGEGPTPQHF
abundance: .
v_gene: TRBV20-1
j_gene: TRBJ1-5

CDR3aa: CASKRTGEYEQYF
abundance: .
v_gene: TRBV6-5
j_gene: TRBJ2-7

CDR3aa: CASSEGVSNQPQHF
abundance: .
v_gene: TRBV10-2
j_gene: TRBJ1-5

CDR3aa: CASSRGLPSSGNTIYF
abundance: .
v_gene: TRBV7-6
j_gene: TRBJ1-3

CDR3aa: CASGASGAKNIQYF
abundance: .
v_gene: TRBV19
j_gene: TRBJ2-4

CDR3aa: CASSRSGTVISYNEQFF
abundance: .
v_gene: TRBV13
j_gene: TRBJ2-1

CDR3aa: CASGRQGGRETQYF
abundance: .
v_gene: TRBV5-4
j_gene: TRBJ2-5

CDR3aa: CSVHVVNTEAFF
abundance: once
v_gene: TRBV29-1
j_gene: TRBJ1-1

CDR3aa: CASRSQGQVIGTRQYF
abundance: .
v_gene: TRBV12-3/TRBV12-4
j_gene: TRBJ2-7

CDR3aa: CASSQGSARLIPGANVLTF
abundance: .
v_gene: TRBV3-1
j_gene: TRBJ2-6

CDR3aa: CASAVLQGRFNTEAFF
abundance: .
v_gene: TRBV27
j_gene: TRBJ1-1

CDR3aa: CASSPQQGSTDTQYF
abundance: .
v_gene: TRBV18
j_gene: TRBJ2-3

CDR3aa: CASSLAPPGRGRNQPQHF
abundance: once
v_gene: TRBV7-9
j_gene: TRBJ1-5

CDR3aa: CASSPPGLAGSSYEQYF
abundance: .
v_gene: TRBV18
j_gene: TRBJ2-7

CDR3aa: CASSIGTSGGYEQYF
abundance: once
v_gene: TRBV5-1
j_gene: TRBJ2-7

CDR3aa: CSAHSYSNQPQHF
abundance: .
v_gene: TRBV20-1
j_gene: TRBJ1-5

CDR3aa: CASSSGLAGIPTDTQYF
abundance: .
v_gene: TRBV4-2
j_gene: TRBJ2-3

CDR3aa: CASSSLGGTEAFF
abundance: .
v_gene: TRBV7-2
j_gene: TRBJ1-1

CDR3aa: CASSQDTSGGSPSTDTQYF
abundance: .
v_gene: TRBV4-2
j_gene: TRBJ2-3

CDR3aa: CAWSPIGLILGEQYF
abundance: .
v_gene: TRBV30
j_gene: TRBJ2-7

CDR3aa: CSVGNRDYGYTF
abundance: .
v_gene: TRBV29-1
j_gene: TRBJ1-2